The T cell receptor beta chain under discussion was sequenced for a study of cytomegalovirus exposure and HLA in healthy donors. Primers: 60 Vbeta forward and 13 Jbeta reverse. The data were produced by immunoSEQ multiplex PCR, yet TCRdb's version contains in-frame clones alone and is incomplete. The table includes hundreds of thousands of clones, around four fifths detected once. The CDR3 extends over 15 amino acids. Looked up from germline, CDR1 is SGHDN and CDR2 is FVKESK. The ends lost 6 bases at V and 5 bases at J; junction bases unmatched: 9. The sample taken for sequencing was PBMCs. The chain joins TRBV14 to TRBJ2-7; 11 bases are shared with TRBD1. This sequence originates from a woman aged 60-70 years in good health and CMV-seropositive. CDR3 nucleotide sequence: TGTGCCAGCAGAGCCGGACAGGGGGCGATCCACGAGCAGTACTTC. It translates to CASRAGQGAIHEQYF.